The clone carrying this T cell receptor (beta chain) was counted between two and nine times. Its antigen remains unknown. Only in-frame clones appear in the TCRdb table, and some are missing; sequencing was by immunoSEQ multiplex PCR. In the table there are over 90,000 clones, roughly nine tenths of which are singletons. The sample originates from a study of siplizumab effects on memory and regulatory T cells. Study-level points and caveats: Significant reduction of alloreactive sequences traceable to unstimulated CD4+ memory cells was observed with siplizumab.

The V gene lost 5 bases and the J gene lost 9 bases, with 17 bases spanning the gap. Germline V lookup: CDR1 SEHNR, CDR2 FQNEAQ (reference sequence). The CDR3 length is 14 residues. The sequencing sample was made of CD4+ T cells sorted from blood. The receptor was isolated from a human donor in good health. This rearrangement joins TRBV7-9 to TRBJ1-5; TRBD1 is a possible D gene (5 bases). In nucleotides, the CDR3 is TGTGCCAGCAGCCCTCCGGGGCGAGGAGGGCCCCAGCATTTT. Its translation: CASSPPGRGGPQHF.